This entry is about one T cell receptor beta chain. Its specificity is not known. This entry comes from a study of identical twins. The study, taken as a whole, reports: Twins' surplus sharing was weaker for beta out-of-frame sequences. For monozygotic twins, models underestimated out-of-frame TCR alpha sharing. Without tracking the same donors, conclusions rested on cross-sectional statistical analysis.

The CDR3 extends over 15 amino acids. Germline loops: CDR1 SGHDT, CDR2 YYEEEE. V lost 0 bases, J lost 4 bases, and 13 bases lay in between. Unique molecular identifiers were present on cDNA, and template switching added a universal primer site. TCRdb fed the 5' RACE reads into MiXCR, producing one record per CDR3 protein. The sample contains 250,000 to 350,000 distinct CDR3 sequences, around 8.8% of which appear only once. These same data were also listed under a study on yellow fever vaccine responses in identical twins.

This receptor was identified in a woman between 18 and 29 years old in good health. The chain uses TRBV5-6 and TRBJ1-1; D not certain. The sample comprised memory (CD45RO+) T cells sorted from blood. The CDR3 nucleotides are TGTGCCAGCAGCTTGGATCCCAGTGGTGGCACTGAAGCTTTCTTT. Protein sequence: CASSLDPSGGTEAFF.